The rows below give T cell receptor beta chains drawn from one sample of a study of T cells expressing NK-cell markers. Each CDR3 protein gets one entry in TCRdb, which reprocessed the 5' RACE reads and gives no DNA. In total, the table holds 500,000 to 700,000 distinct CDR3 sequences. The material sequenced was blood T cells: a sorted CD56 or NKG2C T cell subset, CD4+ or CD8+ T cells, or bulk PBMC T cells (not recorded which). The source is a man in his late teens or twenties in good health. CDR3s include the opening cysteine and the closing phenylalanine or tryptophan.

v_gene	j_gene	CDR3aa
TRBV29-1	TRBJ2-7	CSVWVGRGRGYEQYF
TRBV20-1	TRBJ1-3	CSAFTEGIGNTIYF
TRBV20-1	TRBJ2-1	CSAQSGLSYNEQFF
TRBV10-3	TRBJ2-5	CAIKDREKETQYF
TRBV7-8	TRBJ2-5	CASSLEGQHQETQYF
TRBV19	TRBJ1-1	CASIGWGQNTEAFF
TRBV12-3/TRBV12-4	TRBJ2-7	CAGNTLPGTTTYEQYF
TRBV11-2	TRBJ2-3	CASSFLAPTSTDTQYF
TRBV5-1	TRBJ2-2	CASSSMPDPNTGELFF
TRBV20-1	TRBJ1-1	CSARGTEKPYEAFF
TRBV20-1	TRBJ1-3	CSAPRGNTIYF
TRBV10-3	TRBJ2-2	CAISESGRAVSGELFF
TRBV12-3/TRBV12-4	TRBJ1-5	CASSLAGRTGQPQHF
TRBV7-8	TRBJ2-1	CASSRPPGESYNEQFF
TRBV10-3	TRBJ2-7	CASSLAGDPYEQYF
TRBV27	TRBJ2-1	CASSLGPSGRDSYNEQFF
TRBV12-3/TRBV12-4	TRBJ2-1	CASSYSGRAYVEQFF
TRBV24-1	TRBJ2-2	CATSDLRESGTGELFF
TRBV20-1	TRBJ2-7	CSARGLAENYEQYF
TRBV9	TRBJ1-1	CASSVEALGDTEAFF
TRBV5-1	TRBJ1-6	CASSLTSRADRGNSPLHF
TRBV29-1	TRBJ2-1	CSEDGSYNEQFF
TRBV12-3/TRBV12-4	TRBJ2-7	CASSFHAGLYF
TRBV9	TRBJ2-1	CASSVDQIYNEQFF
TRBV19	TRBJ2-1	CASSISGSGHEQFF
TRBV29-1	TRBJ1-1	CSVSSLAANTEAFF
TRBV29-1	TRBJ1-1	CSVQVKRGDVGAFF
TRBV12-3/TRBV12-4	TRBJ1-2	CASNHWDSRNYGYTF
TRBV7-9	TRBJ2-3	CASTSPGTGGPDTQYF
TRBV29-1	TRBJ1-1	CSVLEHTEAFF
TRBV14	TRBJ1-2	CASSPNLGGANGYTF
TRBV15	TRBJ2-7	CATSRDKVDRSSYEQYF
TRBV7-8	TRBJ2-6	CASSLEVGTGANVLTF
TRBV2	TRBJ1-2	CASSEGFLLKYGYTF
TRBV5-1	TRBJ2-1	CASSLSVIPPEGNEQFF
TRBV5-6	TRBJ2-3	CASSHSGTGENTQYF
TRBV5-1	TRBJ2-1	CASSWGDGSEQFF
TRBV6-6	TRBJ1-6	CASTTFDSPLHF
TRBV4-3	TRBJ2-1	CASSQGPQAQYYNEQFF
TRBV10-3	TRBJ2-5	CAISGDRETQYF